What follows are 17 T cell receptor beta chains derived from one specimen sequenced in a study of blood T cell repertoires in COVID-19. Assay: immunoSEQ multiplex PCR; the TCRdb copy retains only in-frame clones and omits some. The table has approximately 120,000 clones, around 74% seen once. Sequencing was done on a sample of peripheral blood. Receptors were obtained from a man at least 80 years old with COVID-19, enrolled during active disease.

The J gene is TRBJ1-2, the V gene TRBV10-3; TRBD1 agrees at 7 bases. Trimming removed 5 bases from V and 3 bases from J; junction bases left unmatched: 12. Germline values: CDR1 ENHRY, CDR2 SYGVKD. CDR3 length: 16 residues. The CDR3 loop reads CAISNPTGRVDYGYTF. Written as DNA, the CDR3 is TGTGCCATCAGTAATCCGACAGGGAGAGTAGACTATGGCTACACCTTC.

This chain connects TRBV12-5 to TRBJ2-1, with 13 bases fitting TRBD2. The CDR3 is made up of 18 amino acids. The V and J ends lost 1 base and 4 bases, in that order; junction bases with no gene match: 7. The germline CDR1 and CDR2 sequences are LGHNT and FRNRAP. CDR3 region: CASGLGTSGRDGYNEQFF. The CDR3 region has the DNA TGTGCTAGTGGTTTGGGGACTAGCGGGAGAGATGGGTACAATGAGCAGTTCTTC.

This rearrangement joins TRBV5-6 to TRBJ2-6, with D hard to call. Germline V lookup: CDR1 SGHDT, CDR2 YYEEEE. The CDR3 is 16 amino acids. Deletions cut 1 base from V and 2 bases from J, with 10 bases between. DNA of the CDR3: TGTGCCAGCAGCTTGTACGAAATAGCTGGGGCCAACGTCCTGACTTTC. The encoded protein is CASSLYEIAGANVLTF.

The CDR3 bases are TGTGCCAGCAGCTACGATCACGCGGAGGGAGAGACCCAGTACTTC. Its protein is CASSYDHAEGETQYF. The rearrangement links TRBV7-8 to TRBJ2-5; weak D call: TRBD2 (6 bases). The germline gives CDR1 SGHVS, CDR2 FQNEAQ. The CDR3 is made up of 15 amino acids. V was trimmed by 4 bases and J by 4 bases, leaving 16 bases between them.

The chain recombines TRBV7-2 with TRBJ1-2, with 7 bases aligning to TRBD1. Germline CDR1 SGHTA, CDR2 FQGNSA. This CDR3 region has 13 residues. Trimming at V came to 4 bases and at J to 3 bases, leaving 2 bases not matched to a gene. Here the CDR3 DNA reads TGTGCCAGCAGCTACGGGACAGACTATGGCTACACCTTC. This codes for CASSYGTDYGYTF.

The chain is built from TRBV6-5 and TRBJ2-7, with TRBD2 as a possible D gene (6 bases). This CDR3 has 14 residues. Germline V gene data show CDR1 as MNHEY and CDR2 as SVGAGI. V lost 10 bases, J lost 0 bases, and 16 bases lay in between. For the CDR3, the DNA is TGTGCCACCCTGAAGCGGGTGGGCTCCTACGAGCAGTACTTC. This gives the protein CATLKRVGSYEQYF.

The chain links TRBV13 to TRBJ1-2; 7 bases match TRBD1. V dropped 4 bases and J dropped 0; count of bases not matched to a gene: 14. Germline V gene lookup returns CDR1 PRHDT and CDR2 FYEKMQ (reference sequence). CDR3 length: 18 amino acids. The CDR3 sequence is CASSSRGQSGLSNYGYTF. The CDR3 DNA sequence: TGTGCCAGCAGCTCCCGGGGACAGTCGGGGCTCTCTAACTATGGCTACACCTTC.

This chain uses TRBV3-1 (or the pseudogene TRBV3-2) with TRBJ1-6; D might be TRBD1 (6 bases). From germline, CDR1 is LGHDT and CDR2 YNNKEL (reference sequence). V was pared by 3 bases and J by 8 bases, with 11 bases between. This CDR3 has 14 residues. CDR3 region: CASSHEGDDSPLHF. CDR3 nucleotides: TGTGCCAGCAGCCATGAGGGGGATGATTCACCCCTCCACTTT.

This clone turned up a few times. The chain carries TRBV29-1 and TRBJ2-2, with D perhaps TRBD2 (6 bases). The length of the CDR3 is 14 residues. The germline gives CDR1 SQVTM, CDR2 ANQGSEA. Trimming cost V 7 bases and J 1 base, with 13 bases left between them. The CDR3 region is CSAAGSENTGELFF. In DNA, the CDR3 is TGCAGCGCCGCGGGATCGGAGAACACCGGGGAGCTGTTTTTT.

The rearrangement uses TRBV4-2 and TRBJ2-1; 11 bases are a match to TRBD2. This CDR3 is 16 amino acids long. Trimming cost V 4 bases and J 1 base; bases outside gene matches: 3. Per germline, CDR1 LGHNA and CDR2 YNFKEQ. This chain's CDR3 is CASSRRLAGSYNEQFF. CDR3 DNA sequence: TGTGCCAGCAGCCGGCGACTAGCGGGGTCCTACAATGAGCAGTTCTTC.

The chain has TRBV5-1 and TRBJ2-5; 7 bases are shared with TRBD1. The length of the CDR3 is 13 residues. Germline lookup yields CDR1 SGHRS and CDR2 YFSETQ. Trimming took 2 bases from V and 3 from J; bases not matched to a gene: 1. CDR3 coding DNA: TGCGCCAGCAGCTTCGGGACAGAAGAGACCCAGTACTTC. Amino acids: CASSFGTEETQYF.

CDR3 protein: CASSLAGGELFF. CDR3 sequence (DNA): TGTGCCAGCAGCTTGGCAGGCGGGGAGCTGTTTTTT. The rearrangement uses TRBV5-5 and TRBJ2-2, with unresolved D. Deletions cut 0 bases from V and 7 bases from J, with 4 bases between. Germline V gene sequence: CDR1 SGHKS, CDR2 YYEKEE (reference sequence). The CDR3 runs to 12 residues.

V is TRBV6-5 and J is TRBJ2-1; possible D gene TRBD2, 5 bases. The germline V gene has CDR1 MNHEY and CDR2 SVGAGI. The CDR3 totals 14 residues. V lost 2 bases to trimming and J lost 3 bases, with 8 bases between them. In DNA form, the CDR3 reads TGTGCCAGCAGTTACCGCGGGTACTACAATGAGCAGTTCTTC. As protein: CASSYRGYYNEQFF.

The J gene is TRBJ2-7, the V gene TRBV5-1; 10 nucleotides match TRBD1. Germline trimming cut 5 bases from V and 5 bases from J; bases unmatched to any gene: 10. Per germline, CDR1 SGHRS and CDR2 YFSETQ. This CDR3 has 15 residues. The CDR3 nucleotides are TGCGCCAGCAGGGACAGGGGGTCTGGGTTGGACGAGCAGTACTTC. It yields the protein CASRDRGSGLDEQYF.

This sequence joins TRBV7-2 and TRBJ1-2, with 9 bases identical to TRBD1. The CDR3 totals 15 residues. The junction had 10 bases not matched to a gene; V was cut back by 6 bases and J by 5 bases. Germline CDR1 SGHTA, CDR2 FQGNSA. CDR3 nucleotides: TGTGCCAGCAGTCCCGAGACAGGGGGGAAGTATGGCTACACCTTC. Its translation: CASSPETGGKYGYTF.

V is TRBV5-1 and J is TRBJ2-7; 13 bases match TRBD2. Trimming cost V 6 bases and J 9 bases; bases outside gene matches: 12. The germline V gene encodes CDR1 SGHRS and CDR2 YFSETQ. This CDR3 is 15 amino acids long. The CDR3 DNA follows: TGCGCCAGCACTGGAGGACTAGCGGGAGTATCCGGGCAGTACTTC. It yields the protein CASTGGLAGVSGQYF.

J is TRBJ2-1 and V is TRBV28; 10 bases fit TRBD2. The trim removed 1 base at V and 11 bases at J, leaving 8 bases unmatched. The CDR3 runs to 15 residues. The V gene's germline CDR1 is MDHEN and CDR2 SYDVKM. CDR3 region: CASSLFGASGRKQFF. For the CDR3, the DNA is TGTGCCAGCAGTTTATTTGGGGCTAGCGGGAGAAAGCAGTTCTTC.